The 16 T cell receptor beta chains below come from one sample, sequenced in a study of CD8 T cell repertoires and HIV-1 epitope variants. Sequencing was performed with immunoSEQ multiplex PCR; in TCRdb, only in-frame clones are kept and a portion is missing. The table shows more than 4,500 clones, with around 59% occurring only once. These receptors have no identified antigens. The sample was cultured CD8+ T cells derived from PBMCs. The receptor source for this set is a male donor with HIV.

This clone was found a few times. V and J are TRBV7-9 and TRBJ2-7, with TRBD2 matching over 13 bases. The CDR3 spans 15 residues. Germline lookup yields CDR1 SEHNR and CDR2 FQNEAQ (reference sequence). The junction had 3 bases not matched to a gene; V was cut back by 4 bases and J by 3 bases. CDR3 in DNA: TGTGCCAGCAGCTCCCGACTAGCGGGAGGCTACGAGCAGTACTTC. It translates to CASSSRLAGGYEQYF.

This clone was seen more than once but under ten times. The chain joins TRBV7-9 to TRBJ1-1; 7 nucleotides align to TRBD1. This CDR3 has 14 residues. Germline CDR1 and CDR2: SEHNR and FQNEAQ (reference sequence). Trimming took 5 bases from V and 5 from J; bases not matched to a gene: 8. CDR3 amino acids: CASSPLTGKTEAFF. The CDR3 DNA reads as TGTGCCAGCAGCCCTTTGACAGGGAAAACTGAAGCTTTCTTT.

The chain employs TRBV6-6 and TRBJ2-1; 8 bases are a match to TRBD1. The CDR3 has 15 amino acids. V lost 5 bases to trimming and J lost 0 bases; unmatched junction nucleotides: 3. Looked up from germline, CDR1 is MNHNY and CDR2 is SVGAGI (reference sequence). The CDR3 DNA sequence: TGTGCCAGCAGTGCCGGGACAGGCTCCTACAATGAGCAGTTCTTC. Amino acid sequence: CASSAGTGSYNEQFF.

V usage is TRBV28 and J usage is TRBJ1-2; D unclear. Trimming cost V 3 bases and J 1 base, with 15 bases left between them. The germline V gene encodes CDR1 MDHEN and CDR2 SYDVKM. This CDR3 comprises 16 residues. This chain's CDR3 is CASSLYPPDLNYGYTF. CDR3 in DNA: TGTGCCAGCAGTTTGTATCCTCCAGACCTTAACTATGGCTACACCTTC.

J is TRBJ1-2 and V is TRBV11-2; D remains ambiguous. This CDR3 has 13 amino acids. Per germline, CDR1 SGHAT and CDR2 FQNNGV. Trimming shortened V by 0 bases and J by 3 bases, and 5 bases separated the two germline ends. This CDR3 reads CASSLELDYGYTF. CDR3 DNA sequence: TGTGCCAGCAGCTTAGAACTGGACTATGGCTACACCTTC.

The rearrangement joins TRBV28 to TRBJ2-7; a possible D gene is TRBD1 (6 bases). CDR1 and CDR2 from the germline V gene are MDHEN and SYDVKM. The CDR3 covers 14 residues. The V end lost 6 bases, the J end lost 7 bases, and 19 bases lay between the germline ends. For the CDR3, the DNA is TGTGCCAGCAGGGGGGTTGGGGGCCTTGGTGAGCAGTACTTC. It translates to CASRGVGGLGEQYF.

CDR3 DNA sequence: TGTGCCAGCAGTGGGGTGGGATACGAGAGGACCCTCCACTTT. This gives the protein CASSGVGYERTLHF. The V gene is TRBV27, the J gene TRBJ1-6; unclear D gene. CDR3 length: 14 residues. Germline V lookup: CDR1 MNHEY, CDR2 SMNVEV (reference sequence). V was pared by 5 bases and J by 14 bases, with 19 bases between.

This chain links TRBV30 with TRBJ2-1, with TRBD2 identical over 7 bases. The germline V gene encodes CDR1 GTSNPN and CDR2 SVGIG (reference sequence). The CDR3 has 13 amino acids. Trimming removed 0 bases from V and 4 bases from J; junction bases left unmatched: 0. The CDR3 reads CAWSVGGYNEQFF. DNA of the CDR3: TGTGCCTGGAGTGTCGGGGGGTACAATGAGCAGTTCTTC.

This rearrangement joins TRBV30 to TRBJ2-7, with D unresolved. The length of the CDR3 is 12 residues. Germline values: CDR1 GTSNPN, CDR2 SVGIG (reference sequence). The V and J ends lost 3 bases and 0 bases respectively, with 6 bases between them. This chain's CDR3 is CAWREDSYEQYF. The DNA for the CDR3 is TGTGCCTGGAGGGAAGACTCCTACGAGCAGTACTTC.

The rearrangement links TRBV6-6 to TRBJ2-5; the match to TRBD2 covers 12 bases. This CDR3 spans 16 amino acids. Per the germline V gene, CDR1 is MNHNY and CDR2 is SVGAGI (reference sequence). V gave up 3 bases and J gave up 7 bases; unmatched junction bases: 9. CDR3 sequence reads: CASSYLAGGDKRTQYF. The CDR3 DNA reads as TGTGCCAGCAGTTATCTAGCGGGGGGGGACAAAAGGACCCAGTACTTC.

The rearrangement links TRBV19 to TRBJ1-2; possibly TRBD1 for D (6 bases). V lost 7 bases and J 7 bases, leaving 19 bases between the germline ends. The CDR3 contains 14 residues. From germline, CDR1 is LNHDA and CDR2 SQIVND (reference sequence). The CDR3 here is CASTRQASRSGYTF. The CDR3 DNA follows: TGTGCCAGTACCAGACAGGCGTCCCGGTCTGGCTACACCTTC. Based on the CDR3 plus reference TRBV19 and TRBJ1-2, the full variable domain is DGGITQSPKYLFRKEGQNVTLSCEQNLNHDAMYWYRQDPGQGLRLIYYSQIVNDFQKGDIAEGYSVSREKKESFPLTVTSAQKNPTAFYLCASTRQASRSGYTFGSGTRLTVV.

The chain employs TRBV19 and TRBJ2-2; D is unclear. CDR1 LNHDA and CDR2 SQIVND come from the germline V gene (reference sequence). Trimming removed 0 bases from V and 1 base from J, with 9 bases in between. There are 16 residues in the CDR3. The CDR3 coding sequence is TGTGCCAGTAGTATAGATCTTCGTGGGAACACCGGGGAGCTGTTTTTT. Its protein product is CASSIDLRGNTGELFF.

The chain combines TRBV6-6 with TRBJ2-2; 8 bases match TRBD1. V lost 0 bases to trimming and J lost 9 bases; unmatched junction nucleotides: 3. Germline loops: CDR1 MNHNY, CDR2 SVGAGI (reference sequence). The CDR3 is 14 residues long. DNA for the CDR3: TGTGCCAGCAGTTACTCGTCAGGGGGCTGGGAGCTGTTTTTT. Translating gives CASSYSSGGWELFF.

The chain links TRBV30 to TRBJ2-1, with TRBD2 matching over 9 bases. The germline V gene encodes CDR1 GTSNPN and CDR2 SVGIG (reference sequence). This CDR3 region has 14 residues. J lost 8 bases, V lost 3 bases, and 8 bases had no gene match. The CDR3 DNA reads TGTGCCTGGAGGGAACCGGGACTAGCTCATGAGCAGTTCTTC. It encodes CAWREPGLAHEQFF.

The chain combines TRBV7-2 with TRBJ1-3, with D tentatively TRBD1 (5 bases). Trimming took off 1 base at V and 0 bases at J, with 10 bases between the two ends. Germline lookup yields CDR1 SGHTA and CDR2 FQGNSA. This CDR3 is 16 amino acids long. The CDR3 coding sequence is TGTGCCAGCAGCTTAGGAGCAGGGTTCTCTGGAAACACCATATATTTT. Its translation: CASSLGAGFSGNTIYF. The full variable domain, completed using reference TRBV7-2 and TRBJ1-3, is GAGVSQSPSNKVTEKGKDVELRCDPISGHTALYWYRQSLGQGLEFLIYFQGNSAPDKSGLPSDRFSAERTGGSVSTLTIQRTQQEDSAVYLCASSLGAGFSGNTIYFGEGSWLTVV.

This clone was observed a handful of times. This chain uses TRBV10-2 with TRBJ1-5, with D tentatively TRBD1 (5 bases). The ends were cut back, 6 bases at V and 1 base at J, with 10 bases in the middle. Germline V gene data show CDR1 as WSHSY and CDR2 as SAAADI. The CDR3 length is 14 residues. The CDR3 sequence: CASRGGESNQPQHF. CDR3 coding DNA: TGCGCCAGCAGGGGGGGGGAGAGCAATCAGCCCCAGCATTTT.